This T cell receptor (beta chain) was obtained from a study of CD8+CD57+ T cells in acquired aplastic anemia (dated by TCRdb to the late 2010s). As for the study more broadly: DNA extracted from sorted CD4+ and CD8+ cells had a mean of 3.2 ug, with a range of about 0.2 to 30 ug. A CD8+CD57+ expansion meant a frequency higher than the mean frequency seen in healthy subjects. What the authors observed across the whole study: CD8+ Simpson's diversity did not differ significantly between patients and healthy controls (P=0.060). Fewer than 30 CD8+ CDR3 sequences were found in both patients and controls but appeared to be highly expressed in patients and within the immunodominant clones of the patients.

The germline V gene (reference sequence) sets CDR1 to LNHDA and CDR2 to SQIVND. The CDR3 holds 15 amino acids from the cysteine to the phenylalanine. Only CDR3 DNA remains: 45 bases, in frame from the first base. After removal of 10 bases from V and 2 bases from J, the junction retains 5 bases not matched to a gene. Comment on this clonotype: This receptor's antigen is unknown. The sample holds no much larger clone one base away, and base qualities are not on file.

Genomic DNA was used as template for profiling of TCR beta VDJ combinations and CDR3 sequences. An Illumina HiSeq 2000 was used for TCR repertoire sequencing. The original methods were these. Repertoire assessment relied on Simpson's diversity index, CDR3 size and DJ length profiles, and TRBV/TRBJ rearrangement plots. The most abundant DNA sequence in the deep sequencing data was defined as the immunodominant clone. CDR3 amino acid sequences were screened for sharing across subjects and were compared with published repertoires and the VDJdb database. Using fastp at Q25 and MiXCR, TCRdb reprocessed the public reads and kept productive beta chains. Identical CDR3 proteins give one entry, which carries the most common genes and DNA. The V and J calls shown here were made by TCRdb, not taken from the authors' results. The sample table lists roughly 220,000 distinct CDR3 sequences, less than 75% of them with a count of one. The ten largest make up about 60% of the sample.

The patients picked for sequencing were ones in whom flow cytometry had shown an expansion of CD8+CD57+ cells. Severe acquired aplastic anemia was diagnosed in all patients according to International Study of Aplastic Anemia and Agranulocytosis and Camitta criteria. At the time blood was sampled, none of the patients had received any therapy. The study deep-sequenced TCR repertoires of sorted CD4+ and CD8+ blood T cells from severe aplastic anemia patients and healthy subjects. In the USA, patient enrollment took place under clinicaltrials.gov protocols 00001620, 01623167, 00001397, 00071045, 00081523 and 00961064. Ficoll-Paque density gradient centrifugation was used to isolate peripheral blood mononuclear cells. Before DNA extraction, CD4+ and CD8+ T cells were sorted with FACS or magnetic beads.

The chain is assembled from TRBV19 and TRBJ2-6, and 10 junction bases match TRBD1. Sequenced: sorted CD4+, CD8+, or CD8+CD57+ T cells (not recorded which) from PBMCs. This receptor was identified in a human donor with aplastic anemia. The CDR3: CAISTGGTGANVLTF. The DNA reads as follows: TGTGCCATTTCGACAGGGGGCACTGGGGCCAACGTCCTGACTTTC.